This entry lists 20 T cell receptor beta chains sequenced from one sample in a study of blood T cell repertoires in COVID-19. The data were produced by immunoSEQ multiplex PCR, yet TCRdb's version contains in-frame clones alone and is incomplete. The sample has about 340,000 clones, over 80% seen once; the top ten hold 6% to 7%. Specimen: peripheral blood. These receptors came from a woman in her 50s with COVID-19, enrolled during active disease.

V and J are TRBV5-4 and TRBJ2-7, with TRBD1 identical over 10 bases. Germline V gene data show CDR1 as SGHNT and CDR2 as YYREEE (reference sequence). This CDR3 region has 15 residues. With 2 bases clipped from V and 4 bases from J, the junction kept 6 bases outside the gene matches. The CDR3 reads CASSFRDRGSYEQYF. CDR3 nucleotide sequence: TGTGCCAGCAGCTTCCGGGACAGGGGAAGTTACGAGCAGTACTTC.

This clone has only one observation. The chain uses TRBV5-1 and TRBJ1-6, with 9 bases fitting TRBD1. The J segment lost 10 bases and the V segment lost 3 bases, leaving 8 bases of the junction unmatched. The CDR3 has 15 residues. CDR1 and CDR2 from the germline V gene are SGHRS and YFSETQ. CDR3 sequence: CASSSGQGMVSPLHF. CDR3 DNA sequence: TGCGCCAGCAGCTCCGGACAGGGGATGGTCTCACCCCTCCACTTT.

V gene TRBV19 combines with J gene TRBJ1-5, with D possibly TRBD1 on 6 matching bases. From germline, CDR1 is LNHDA and CDR2 SQIVND (reference sequence). V was shortened by 0 bases and J by 6 bases, with 9 bases between the two germline ends. The CDR3 is 14 amino acids. DNA of the CDR3: TGTGCCAGTAGTATAGACAGGGGTGGTCAGCCCCAGCATTTT. Protein sequence: CASSIDRGGQPQHF.

The chain recombines TRBV12-3 or TRBV12-4 with TRBJ2-5, with 8 bases fitting TRBD1. The CDR3 sequence is 13 residues long. V lost 6 bases, J lost 5 bases, and 5 bases stayed unmatched. This chain's CDR3 is CASSSDREETQYF. DNA for the CDR3: TGTGCCAGCAGCTCGGACAGGGAGGAGACCCAGTACTTC.

The CDR3 spells CASSIGGSLYEQYF. The DNA for the CDR3 is TGTGCCAGTAGTATAGGTGGGAGCTTGTACGAGCAGTACTTC. The chain is built from TRBV19 and TRBJ2-7; a weak D match, TRBD2 (5 bases). CDR1 is LNHDA and CDR2 is SQIVND in the germline V gene (reference sequence). Trimming pared 1 base from V and 4 bases from J, leaving 11 bases between. The CDR3 covers 14 residues.

This sequence joins TRBV5-1 and TRBJ1-1; 9 bases agree with TRBD1. V gave up 6 bases and J gave up 7 bases; unmatched junction bases: 4. There are 12 residues in the CDR3. Germline V gives CDR1 SGHRS, CDR2 YFSETQ. CDR3 DNA sequence: TGCGCCAGCACTTGGGGACAGGGTGAAGCTTTCTTT. It specifies CASTWGQGEAFF.

V gene TRBV2 combines with J gene TRBJ1-5; tentatively, D is TRBD1 (5 bases). Germline lookup yields CDR1 SNHLY and CDR2 FYNNEI. Trimming stripped 5 bases from V and 0 bases from J, with 14 bases between. This CDR3 contains 16 residues. CDR3 sequence reads: CASSLDSPYSNQPQHF. The CDR3 DNA sequence: TGTGCCAGCAGTCTTGACAGCCCTTATAGCAATCAGCCCCAGCATTTT.

This sequence joins TRBV30 and TRBJ2-3, with 9 bases matching TRBD2. CDR3 length: 15 residues. Germline CDR1 GTSNPN, CDR2 SVGIG (reference sequence). Trimming took 0 bases from V and 7 from J; bases not matched to a gene: 8. This CDR3 is CAWSVQAGGGNTQYF. Written as DNA, the CDR3 is TGTGCCTGGAGTGTACAAGCGGGGGGCGGAAATACGCAGTATTTT.

J is TRBJ1-2 and V is TRBV2; 8 bases map to TRBD1. Germline CDR1 reads SNHLY; CDR2 reads FYNNEI. The trim removed 5 bases at V and 3 bases at J, leaving 5 bases unmatched. The CDR3 is 14 residues long. DNA for the CDR3: TGTGCCAGCAGTAAAGGACAGGGATACTATGGCTACACCTTC. It translates to CASSKGQGYYGYTF.

V is TRBV30 and J is TRBJ2-1; 7 positions match TRBD2. Germline CDR1 GTSNPN, CDR2 SVGIG (reference sequence). The CDR3 runs to 15 residues. V was clipped by 0 bases and J by 7 bases; unmatched bases: 9. CDR3 in DNA: TGTGCCTGGAGTGTCTCTAGCGGACGCAATAATGAGCAGTTCTTC. Translated, it gives CAWSVSSGRNNEQFF. Filled out from reference TRBV30 and TRBJ2-1, the complete variable domain reads SQTIHQWPATLVQPVGSPLSLECTVEGTSNPNLYWYRQAAGRGLQLLFYSVGIGQISSEVPQNLSASRPQDRQFILSSKKLLLSDSGFYLCAWSVSSGRNNEQFFGPGTRLTVL.

The J gene is TRBJ1-6, the V gene TRBV15; TRBD1 agrees at 9 bases. The CDR3 is 16 residues long. CDR1 and CDR2 (germline): LNHNV, YYDKDF (reference sequence). The V gene end was trimmed by 1 base and the J gene end by 7 bases; junction bases not matched to a gene: 5. The CDR3 region is CATSRGPGQGNSPLHF. CDR3 DNA sequence: TGTGCCACCAGCAGAGGACCGGGACAGGGAAATTCACCCCTCCACTTT.

The chain has TRBV7-2 and TRBJ1-5; tentatively, D is TRBD1 (5 bases). Germline CDR1 and CDR2: SGHTA and FQGNSA. The CDR3 loop spans 15 amino acids. The V and J ends lost 4 bases and 3 bases respectively, with 13 bases between them. The CDR3 reads CASSSETEINQPQHF. Here the CDR3 DNA reads TGTGCCAGCAGCTCCGAGACAGAGATCAATCAGCCCCAGCATTTT.

This chain connects TRBV5-1 to TRBJ1-5; D remains ambiguous. The V and J ends lost 4 bases and 3 bases respectively, with 14 bases between them. Germline V gene lookup returns CDR1 SGHRS and CDR2 YFSETQ. The CDR3 has 15 amino acids. The CDR3 DNA reads as TGCGCCAGCAGCACCGACGGAGGACTCAATCAGCCCCAGCATTTT. This sequence encodes CASSTDGGLNQPQHF.

V and J are TRBV14 and TRBJ2-1; TRBD1 is a possible D gene (6 bases). The ends were cut back, 6 bases at V and 0 bases at J, with 12 bases in the middle. Germline CDR1 SGHDN, CDR2 FVKESK. The CDR3 contains 15 residues. As DNA, the CDR3 is TGTGCCAGCAGTACCGGACAGAGCTCCTACAATGAGCAGTTCTTC. It specifies CASSTGQSSYNEQFF.

The V gene is TRBV15, the J gene TRBJ2-3; 8 nucleotides agree with TRBD2. V was pared by 7 bases and J by 2 bases, with 5 bases of the junction left unmatched. Germline CDR1 and CDR2: LNHNV and YYDKDF (reference sequence). The CDR3 runs 14 residues. This CDR3 reads CATKTSGYTDTQYF. CDR3 coding DNA: TGTGCCACCAAAACTAGCGGCTACACAGATACGCAGTATTTT.

The chain uses TRBV5-1 and TRBJ1-2; 10 bases fit TRBD1. This CDR3 region has 14 residues. Trimming removed 4 bases from V and 8 bases from J; junction bases left unmatched: 8. The germline gives CDR1 SGHRS, CDR2 YFSETQ. The chain's CDR3 is CASSIVGTGEGYTF. DNA for the CDR3: TGCGCCAGCAGCATTGTAGGGACAGGGGAAGGCTACACCTTC.

The CDR3 DNA sequence: TGTGCCAGCTCACCAAACCACAAAGAGACCCAGTACTTC. Translated: CASSPNHKETQYF. The chain joins TRBV18 to TRBJ2-5; D remains unclear. V dropped 2 bases and J dropped 3 bases, with 7 bases sitting between them. The CDR3 covers 13 residues. In germline, CDR1 is KGHSH, CDR2 LQKENI.

The chain carries TRBV3-1 (or the pseudogene TRBV3-2) and TRBJ2-1; D is possibly TRBD2 (6 bases). Germline-derived CDR1 and CDR2 are LGHDT and YNNKEL (reference sequence). The V end lost 1 base, the J end lost 5 bases, and 12 bases lay between the germline ends. This CDR3 contains 15 residues. The CDR3 nucleotides read TGTGCCAGCAGCCAAGTTACGGGAGCCCACAATGAGCAGTTCTTC. Protein: CASSQVTGAHNEQFF.

This chain uses TRBV11-2 with TRBJ2-7; 12 bases are a match to TRBD2. Germline trimming cut 6 bases from V and 2 bases from J; bases unmatched to any gene: 8. Germline V CDR1 and CDR2: SGHAT, FQNNGV. CDR3 size: 16 residues. In DNA form, the CDR3 reads TGTGCCAGCAGAAAGGGGCTAGCGGGAGGGCCCTACGAGCAGTACTTC. The encoded protein is CASRKGLAGGPYEQYF.

The V and J genes are TRBV30 and TRBJ1-2; 10 bases are a match to TRBD1. The CDR3 loop spans 14 amino acids. With V trimmed by 2 bases and J by 4 bases, 4 bases remained unmatched. The germline CDR1 and CDR2 sequences are GTSNPN and SVGIG (reference sequence). CDR3 residues: CAWSSDRGLYGYTF. The CDR3 DNA is TGTGCCTGGAGTTCCGACAGGGGGCTCTATGGCTACACCTTC.